This T cell receptor (beta chain) was identified during a study of shared clonotypes between healthy human individuals (dated by TCRdb to the early 2020s). As for the study more broadly: The cohort comprised two women and a few men aged 18 to 49 years. For each donor, CD4 naive and CD4 memory were each given three plates, CD8 naive was given two plates, and CD8 memory was given one plate. The study deeply sequenced blood TCR repertoires of 5 or 6 healthy adults to estimate repertoire size and the extent of clonotype sharing between individuals. Different laboratories and diverse techniques were used to prepare libraries and sequence TCR repertoires, to increase sequencing depth and limit assay-specific biases. Per donor, leukapheresis produced somewhere between about 0.9 and 9 billion PBMCs.

The research as a whole found: Only blood was sampled, and tissue TCR repertoires likely differ from those in blood. Across four donors, approximately 5% of naive CD4, roughly 3.3% of naive CD8, roughly 2.2% of memory CD4, and approximately 0.4% of memory CD8 clonotypes were shared. Pairwise subsampling indicated that sequencing depth was expected to affect the degree of clonotype sharing among donors. The genetic and exposure-history diversity represented was limited by the small number of donors. Higher generation probabilities were observed for clonotypes shared by all four sorted-subset donors than for non-shared clonotypes. Even with the large sequencing depth, rarefaction of the sorted-subset datasets indicated that sequencing was incomplete. Estimated clonotype richness was generally larger for naive than for memory subsets.

Using the deep immunoSEQ assay, multiplex PCR amplified TCR CDR3 regions from genomic DNA. Extracted genomic DNA from each cell subset was distributed evenly across all wells of several immunoSEQ 96-well plates, and each plate was treated as a replicate. For sorted subsets, approximately 200 ng of genomic DNA, equivalent to around 29,000 T cell genomes, went into each replicate PCR. Purified libraries were measured with a Qubit 3.0 fluorometer, size-checked on a Bioanalyzer 2100, and measured again with the KAPA Library Quantification kit. Every immunoSEQ 96-well plate was sequenced on a dedicated single-read 150-cycle Illumina NextSeq 550 flow cell. The authors' analysis ran thus. Because the immunoSEQ output included only junctional sequences and no quality scores, the filtering could not be the same as the filtering used for full-length reads. To assign V/J genes and CDR3, sequences were annotated against IMGT germline references using PyIR, a Python wrapper for IgBLAST v1.9. Reads with weak V/J assignments (E-value above 1e-6), missing CDR3, stop codons, out-of-frame junctions, or ambiguous translated residues were removed. V3J clonotypes were defined as sequences sharing the same inferred V gene, J gene, and CDR3 amino acid sequence. Percentage overlap between repertoires was computed as shared unique clonotypes divided by the size of the smaller repertoire. RTK rarefaction, the Chao1 estimator, and Recon v2.1 estimates of unobserved clonotypes were used to assess repertoire richness. For all TCRbeta clonotypes obtained by the gDNA method from several donors, generation probabilities were computed with OLGA. TCRdb limited this immuneACCESS table to in-frame rearrangements with V and J called. A share of clones is missing; checked studies link under half to unresolved V genes, and the rest is unexplained. That table furnishes V, J and clone size, whereas the DNA furnished D and trimming. The sample table records 1,400,000 or so clones; about 98.5% of these occur just once. Of the sample, over 0.3% is held by the ten largest clones.

Donors were healthy HIV-negative adults with no recently reported acute infections or vaccinations. Only Caucasian adults living in Nashville, Tennessee, USA were represented among the donors. CD4+ T cells were enriched by magnetic negative selection, after which naive cells were positively selected on CD45RA and the negative fraction was taken as the memory subset. Blood was collected by leukapheresis, and PBMCs were isolated by Ficoll-Histopaque density gradient centrifugation and then cryopreserved in liquid nitrogen vapor phase. Analytical flow cytometry was used to check the purity and quantity of every magnetically sorted T cell population. Genomic DNA was isolated from every sorted fraction and measured by UV absorbance on a Nanodrop 2000c. Between the V and J ends, shortened by 3 bases and 0 bases respectively, the junction contains 10 bases. Reading the germline V gene gives CDR1 SGDLS and CDR2 YYNGEE. The CDR3 holds 14 amino acids from the cysteine to the phenylalanine. CDR3 DNA only is kept here, 42 bases in frame from base 1.

Note on this clone: The antigen it recognizes is unknown. One base away there is no much larger clone; base qualities are not given.

This sequence was found in a man aged 30 to 45 in good health. The sample was naive CD4+ T cells sorted from blood. According to the study, the label for this sample's cell subset or site signals: CD45RA+ positively selected. Here the chain combines TRBV9 and TRBJ2-7; too little of a D gene remains to name it. The base sequence is TGTGCCAGCAGCGCCTTCCTGAGCTCCTACGAGCAGTACTTC. It encodes CASSAFLSSYEQYF.